A single T cell receptor beta chain is shown here with its context. Its cognate antigen has yet to be identified. Per-base quality was not reported, and no clone a single base away is much larger than it. The immunoSEQ Assay, which relies on bias-controlled multiplex PCR amplification of genomic DNA, was used to profile TCRbeta CDR3 regions. Under the source paper's analysis protocol: The absolute abundance of each unique TCRbeta CDR3 region was quantified after sequences were collapsed and filtered. Differential abundance was assessed using a binomial (Fisher-equivalent) model and a beta-binomial model in which time-dependent variance fitted from healthy donors was added. Clones with fewer than 5 combined templates were removed, and a clone was called differentially abundant if the clone's Benjamini-Hochberg FDR was below 0.01. Beta-binomial variance was modeled as a function of total template count across the two samples using the form v = (b*log(k)+a)^2. Imported from immuneACCESS, the table was reduced by TCRdb to in-frame sequences with V and J called. These copies leave out some clones; in studies compared against another copy, an unresolved V gene accounts for under half, and the cause of the remainder is not known. D and trimming were read from the DNA, whereas the V and J calls and clone size are those reported in that table. For this sample there are about 52,000 clones; 70% to 85% appear just once. The top ten clonotypes cover around 13% of the sample.

These data are taken from a study of identifying expanded T cells in peripheral blood (dated by TCRdb to the late 2010s). At the level of the whole study: Separate aliquots of the same genomic DNA pool were sequenced to produce technical replicates, and four replicates were compared in pairs. Paper-wide results and their limitations: Across all healthy-donor time intervals, the beta-binomial model significantly cut both the number of clones called differentially abundant and the false-positive rate. The authors expected that over much longer intervals, such as months to years, biological variance in healthy repertoires might increase even further. The binomial model flagged around 1.2 differentially abundant clones between technical replicates but 15 to 17 over around two weeks and 19 to 20 over approximately 4 weeks. In all healthy donors, the variance in clone template counts between samples taken two to three weeks apart rose significantly as total template count increased.

No immune events, such as infections, were documented for the healthy donors during the collection period. Time-dependent variance in a beta-binomial model of T-cell clone differential abundance was calibrated using healthy-donor blood repertoires as a training cohort. The training cohort was composed of about 10 healthy donors, 3 female and 7 male. The donors were between about 25 and 65 years old, with an average age of roughly 40 years. Whole blood, obtained from a commercial supplier, was collected from each healthy donor at three time points spaced around 13 days apart. For immunosequencing, genomic DNA was extracted from unsorted whole blood. V is cut by 1 base and J by 1 base, and the space between the germline ends is 8 bases. The CDR3 spans 15 residues, from the cysteine through the phenylalanine. The only DNA kept is the CDR3, 45 bases in frame from the first base. Looking up the germline V gene yields CDR1 MGHDK and CDR2 SYGVNS.

Sequencing was done on a sample of blood. The rearranged chain carries TRBV25-1 and TRBJ2-1; the D region possibly corresponds to TRBD2 (5 bases align). The receptor was isolated from a person aged 18-70 years in good health. In nucleotides, the sequence is TGTGCCAGCAGTGAATTAAGCGGATCCTACAATGAGCAGTTCTTC. The encoded protein is CASSELSGSYNEQFF.